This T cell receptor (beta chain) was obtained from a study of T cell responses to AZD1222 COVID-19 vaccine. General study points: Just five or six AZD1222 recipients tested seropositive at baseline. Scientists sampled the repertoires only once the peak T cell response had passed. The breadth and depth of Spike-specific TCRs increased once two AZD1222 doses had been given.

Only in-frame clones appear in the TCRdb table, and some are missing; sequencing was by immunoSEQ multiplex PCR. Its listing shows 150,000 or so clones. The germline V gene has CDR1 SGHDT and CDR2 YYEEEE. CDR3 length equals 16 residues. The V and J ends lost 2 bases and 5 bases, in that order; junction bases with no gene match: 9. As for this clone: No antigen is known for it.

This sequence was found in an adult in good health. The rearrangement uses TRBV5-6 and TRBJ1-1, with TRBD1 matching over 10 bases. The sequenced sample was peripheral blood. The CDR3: CASSLRDRGSQTEAFF. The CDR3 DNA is TGTGCCAGCAGCTTAAGGGACAGGGGAAGTCAGACTGAAGCTTTCTTT.